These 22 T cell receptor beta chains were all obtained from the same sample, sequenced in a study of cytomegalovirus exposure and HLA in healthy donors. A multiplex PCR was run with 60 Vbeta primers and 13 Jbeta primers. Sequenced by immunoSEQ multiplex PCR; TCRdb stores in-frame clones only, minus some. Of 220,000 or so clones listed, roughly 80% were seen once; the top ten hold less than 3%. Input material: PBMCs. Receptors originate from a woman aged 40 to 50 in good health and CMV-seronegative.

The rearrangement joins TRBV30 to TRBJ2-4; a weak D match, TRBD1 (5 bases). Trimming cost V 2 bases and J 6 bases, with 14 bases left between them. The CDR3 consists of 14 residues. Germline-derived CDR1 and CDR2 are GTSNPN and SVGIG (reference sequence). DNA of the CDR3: TGTGCCTGGAGTAGAACAGGATTAGGAAACATTCAGTACTTC. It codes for CAWSRTGLGNIQYF.

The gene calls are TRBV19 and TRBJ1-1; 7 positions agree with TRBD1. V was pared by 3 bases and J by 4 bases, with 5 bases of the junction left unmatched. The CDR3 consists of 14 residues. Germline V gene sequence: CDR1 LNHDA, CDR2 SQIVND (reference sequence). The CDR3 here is CASSIGTAFTEAFF. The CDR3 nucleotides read TGTGCCAGTAGTATCGGGACAGCTTTCACTGAAGCTTTCTTT.

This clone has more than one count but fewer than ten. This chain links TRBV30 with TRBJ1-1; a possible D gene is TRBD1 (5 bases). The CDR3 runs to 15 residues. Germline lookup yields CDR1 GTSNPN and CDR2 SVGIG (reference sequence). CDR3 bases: TGTGCGATGCACTTGCCCGACAGAGTGAACACTGAAGCTTTCTTT. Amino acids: CAMHLPDRVNTEAFF.

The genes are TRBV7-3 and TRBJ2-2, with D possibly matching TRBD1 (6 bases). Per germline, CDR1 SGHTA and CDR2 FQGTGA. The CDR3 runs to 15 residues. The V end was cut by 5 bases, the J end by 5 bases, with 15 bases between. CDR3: CASSRGQPGTGELFF. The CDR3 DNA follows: TGTGCCAGCAGCCGTGGACAGCCAGGGACCGGGGAGCTGTTTTTT.

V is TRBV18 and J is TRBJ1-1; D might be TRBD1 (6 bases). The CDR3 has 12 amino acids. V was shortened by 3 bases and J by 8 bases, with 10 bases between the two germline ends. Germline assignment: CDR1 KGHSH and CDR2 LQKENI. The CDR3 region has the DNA TGTGCCAGCTCACCCCTCGGGACAGAAGCTTTCTTT. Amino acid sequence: CASSPLGTEAFF.

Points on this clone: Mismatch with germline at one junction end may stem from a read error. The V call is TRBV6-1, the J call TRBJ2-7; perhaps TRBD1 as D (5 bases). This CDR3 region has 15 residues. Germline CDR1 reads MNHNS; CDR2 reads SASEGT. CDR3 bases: TGTGCCAGCAGTGACTCCACAACAGGAACCTACGGGCAGTACTTC. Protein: CASSDSTTGTYGQYF.

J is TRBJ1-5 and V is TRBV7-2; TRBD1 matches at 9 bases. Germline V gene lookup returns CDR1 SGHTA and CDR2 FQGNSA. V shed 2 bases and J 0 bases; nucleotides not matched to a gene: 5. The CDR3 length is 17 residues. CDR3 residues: CASSLTDRGFSNQPQHF. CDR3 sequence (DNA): TGTGCCAGCAGCTTAACGGACAGGGGCTTTAGCAATCAGCCCCAGCATTTT.

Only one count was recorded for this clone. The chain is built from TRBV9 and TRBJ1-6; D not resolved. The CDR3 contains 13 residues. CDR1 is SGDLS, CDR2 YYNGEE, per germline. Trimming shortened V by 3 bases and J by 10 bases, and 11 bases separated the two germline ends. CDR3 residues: CASSASRSSPLHF. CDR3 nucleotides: TGTGCCAGCAGCGCCTCAAGGAGCTCACCCCTCCACTTT. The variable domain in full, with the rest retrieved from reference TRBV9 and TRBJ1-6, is DSGVTQTPKHLITATGQRVTLRCSPRSGDLSVYWYQQSLDQGLQFLIQYYNGEERAKGNILERFSAQQFPDLHSELNLSSLELGDSALYFCASSASRSSPLHFGNGTRLTVT.

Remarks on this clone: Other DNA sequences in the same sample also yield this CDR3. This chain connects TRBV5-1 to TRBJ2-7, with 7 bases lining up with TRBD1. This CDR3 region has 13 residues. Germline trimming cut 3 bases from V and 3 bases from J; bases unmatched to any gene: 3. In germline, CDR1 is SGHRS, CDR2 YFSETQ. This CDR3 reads CASSSGTDYEQYF. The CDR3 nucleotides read TGCGCCAGCAGCTCTGGGACAGACTACGAGCAGTACTTC.

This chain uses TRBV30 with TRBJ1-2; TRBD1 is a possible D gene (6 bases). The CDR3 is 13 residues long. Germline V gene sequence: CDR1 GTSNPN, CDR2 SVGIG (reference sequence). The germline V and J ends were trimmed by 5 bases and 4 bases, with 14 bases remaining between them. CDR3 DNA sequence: TGTGCCTGGGCTCCCACAGGGATCTATGGCTACACCTTC. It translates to CAWAPTGIYGYTF.

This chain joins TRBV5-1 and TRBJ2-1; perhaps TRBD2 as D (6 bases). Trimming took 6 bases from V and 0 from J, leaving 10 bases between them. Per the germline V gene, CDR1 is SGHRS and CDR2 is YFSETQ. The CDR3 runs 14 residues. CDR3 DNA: TGCGCCAGCAACTCCGGGAGCTCCTACAATGAGCAGTTCTTC. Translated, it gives CASNSGSSYNEQFF.

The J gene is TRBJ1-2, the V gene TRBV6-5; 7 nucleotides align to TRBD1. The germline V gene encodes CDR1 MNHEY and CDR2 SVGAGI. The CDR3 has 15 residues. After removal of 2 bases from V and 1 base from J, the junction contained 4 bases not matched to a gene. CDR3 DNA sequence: TGTGCCAGCAGTTACGGTACAGGGGTTAACTATGGCTACACCTTC. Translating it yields CASSYGTGVNYGYTF.

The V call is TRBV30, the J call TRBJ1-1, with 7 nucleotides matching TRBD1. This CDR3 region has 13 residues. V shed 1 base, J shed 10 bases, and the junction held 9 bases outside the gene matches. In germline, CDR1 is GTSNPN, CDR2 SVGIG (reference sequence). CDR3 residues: CAWSADRAGGAFF. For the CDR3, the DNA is TGTGCCTGGAGTGCCGACAGGGCTGGCGGAGCTTTCTTT.

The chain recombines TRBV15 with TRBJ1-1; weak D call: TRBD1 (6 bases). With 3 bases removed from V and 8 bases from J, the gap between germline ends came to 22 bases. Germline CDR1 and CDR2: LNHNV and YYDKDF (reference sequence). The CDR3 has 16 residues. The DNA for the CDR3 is TGTGCCACCAGCAGGGGCAGTAGCGCAGGGGCTCGGGAAGCTTTCTTT. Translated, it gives CATSRGSSAGAREAFF.

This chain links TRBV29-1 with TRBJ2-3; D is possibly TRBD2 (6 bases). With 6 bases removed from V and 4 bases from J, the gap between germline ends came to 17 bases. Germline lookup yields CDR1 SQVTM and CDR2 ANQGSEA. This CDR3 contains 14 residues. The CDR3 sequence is CSVEGRYSPDTQYF. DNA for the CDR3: TGCAGCGTGGAGGGACGGTATAGTCCAGATACGCAGTATTTT.

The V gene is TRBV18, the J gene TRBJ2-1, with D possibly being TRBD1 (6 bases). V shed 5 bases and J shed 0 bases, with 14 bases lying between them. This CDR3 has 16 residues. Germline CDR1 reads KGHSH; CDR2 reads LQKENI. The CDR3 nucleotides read TGTGCCAGCTCATCATACAGGGTTGGCTCCTACAATGAGCAGTTCTTC. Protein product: CASSSYRVGSYNEQFF.

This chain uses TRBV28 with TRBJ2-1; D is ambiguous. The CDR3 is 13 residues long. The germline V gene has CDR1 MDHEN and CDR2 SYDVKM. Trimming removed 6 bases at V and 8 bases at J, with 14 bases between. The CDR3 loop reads CASRPTLIYEQFF. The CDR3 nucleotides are TGTGCCAGCAGACCCACTTTAATTTATGAGCAGTTCTTC.

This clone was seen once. CDR3 region: CASSFGRLTDTQYF. CDR3 DNA sequence: TGCGCCAGCAGCTTCGGTCGGTTGACAGATACGCAGTATTTT. This chain links TRBV5-1 with TRBJ2-3, with D unresolved. There are 14 residues in the CDR3. Trimming left V 2 bases short and J 3 bases short, with 10 bases between. The germline CDR1 and CDR2 sequences are SGHRS and YFSETQ. Combining the CDR3 with reference TRBV5-1 and TRBJ2-3 gives the whole variable domain KAGVTQTPRYLIKTRGQQVTLSCSPISGHRSVSWYQQTPGQGLQFLFEYFSETQRNKGNFPGRFSGRQFSNSRSEMNVSTLELGDSALYLCASSFGRLTDTQYFGPGTRLTVL.

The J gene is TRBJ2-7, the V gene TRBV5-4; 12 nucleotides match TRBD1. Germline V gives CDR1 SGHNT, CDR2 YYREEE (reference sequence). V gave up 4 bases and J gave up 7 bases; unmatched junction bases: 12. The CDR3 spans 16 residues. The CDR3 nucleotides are TGTGCCAGCAGCCGAGCGGGACAGGGGGCGCTGGGAGAGCAGTACTTC. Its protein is CASSRAGQGALGEQYF.

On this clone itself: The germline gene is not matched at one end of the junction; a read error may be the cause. The CDR3 reads CASSSALVAGELLF. DNA of the CDR3: TGTGCCAGCAGCTCCGCTTTGGTGGCCGGGGAGCTGCTTTTT. V is TRBV11-2 and J is TRBJ2-2; tentative D call: TRBD2 (5 bases). CDR1 SGHAT and CDR2 FQNNGV come from the germline V gene. This CDR3 has 14 amino acids.

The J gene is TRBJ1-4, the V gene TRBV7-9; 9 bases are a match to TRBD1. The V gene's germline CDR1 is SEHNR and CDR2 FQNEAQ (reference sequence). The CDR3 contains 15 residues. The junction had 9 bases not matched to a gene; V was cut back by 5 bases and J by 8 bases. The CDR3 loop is CASSPRIGTGEKLFF. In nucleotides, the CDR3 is TGTGCCAGCAGCCCACGTATAGGGACAGGGGAAAAACTGTTTTTT.

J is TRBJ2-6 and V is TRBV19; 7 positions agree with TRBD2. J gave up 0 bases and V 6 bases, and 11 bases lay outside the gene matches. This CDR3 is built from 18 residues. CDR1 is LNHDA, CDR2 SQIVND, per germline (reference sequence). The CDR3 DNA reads TGTGCCAGTAGCCCTTCGCGCGGGAGTTACTCTGGGGCCAACGTCCTGACTTTC. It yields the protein CASSPSRGSYSGANVLTF. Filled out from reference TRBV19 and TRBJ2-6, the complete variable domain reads DGGITQSPKYLFRKEGQNVTLSCEQNLNHDAMYWYRQDPGQGLRLIYYSQIVNDFQKGDIAEGYSVSREKKESFPLTVTSAQKNPTAFYLCASSPSRGSYSGANVLTFGAGSRLTVL.